This record covers a single TCR beta chain. Its antigen is still unknown. No base quality information exists; no much larger clone differs at one position. The data stem from a study of control samples from healthy donors and cancer patients (dated by TCRdb to 2020 to 2022). The library was obtained by the immunoSEQ multiplex PCR assay. Imported from immuneACCESS, the table was reduced by TCRdb to in-frame sequences with V and J called. These copies leave out some clones; in studies compared against another copy, an unresolved V gene accounts for under half, and the cause of the remainder is not known. The sample contains roughly 99,000 clones, approximately 82% of them found a single time. The ten largest clones represent roughly 2% of the sample. From cysteine to phenylalanine, the CDR3 is 15 amino acids long. The entry retains the CDR3 DNA only, 45 bases that are in frame from base 1. Sequences SNHLY (CDR1) and FYNNEI (CDR2) are obtained from the germline V gene. V is cut back by 7 bases and J by 5 bases, with 11 bases in the junction unmatched.

The sequencing input was blood. This TCR came from a man in his 60s in good health. The rearranged segments are TRBV2 and TRBJ2-1; 7 of the junction bases match TRBD2. The CDR3 has the sequence CASTGASGTNNEQFF. Here is the DNA: TGTGCCAGCACTGGGGCTAGCGGAACCAACAATGAGCAGTTCTTC.